The 29 T cell receptor beta chains below all came from one sample that was sequenced in a study of blood T cell repertoires in COVID-19. Using immunoSEQ multiplex PCR, the repertoire was profiled, and TCRdb retains in-frame clones only, with some absent. The sample carries around 70,000 clones, roughly 85% recorded once. Material: peripheral blood. Every receptor here comes from a man between 60 and 70 years old with active or convalescent COVID-19.

This clone was seen repeatedly, ten times or more. This chain links TRBV4-2 with TRBJ2-7; possible D gene TRBD1, 5 bases. Germline V gives CDR1 LGHNA, CDR2 YNFKEQ. The CDR3 contains 15 residues. V lost 1 base and J lost 2, with 12 bases in between. CDR3 sequence reads: CASSQVLGPTYEQYF. CDR3 nucleotides: TGTGCCAGCAGCCAAGTTCTGGGGCCCACCTACGAGCAGTACTTC.

This sequence joins TRBV4-2 and TRBJ2-6; weak D call: TRBD1 (6 bases). Trimming left V 4 bases short and J 0 bases short, with 13 bases between. This CDR3 has 17 residues. Germline values: CDR1 LGHNA, CDR2 YNFKEQ. This chain's CDR3 is CASSPTGHSSGANVLTF. For the CDR3, the DNA is TGTGCCAGCAGCCCTACGGGACACTCCTCTGGGGCCAACGTCCTGACTTTC.

This chain connects TRBV14 to TRBJ1-1; maybe TRBD1 (6 bases). Germline assignment: CDR1 SGHDN and CDR2 FVKESK. There are 14 residues in the CDR3. V gave up 5 bases and J gave up 2 bases, with 12 bases separating them. In nucleotides, the CDR3 is TGTGCCAGCAGCACGGGACAAATCAACACTGAAGCTTTCTTT. This sequence encodes CASSTGQINTEAFF.

This clone has a single count. The CDR3 loop is CASSLGTGTGRYGYTF. CDR3 sequence (DNA): TGCGCCAGCAGTCTGGGCACCGGGACAGGGAGGTATGGCTACACCTTC. This chain uses TRBV5-1 with TRBJ1-2; 9 bases are a match to TRBD1. The CDR3 extends over 16 amino acids. The germline V gene encodes CDR1 SGHRS and CDR2 YFSETQ. The V and J ends lost 5 bases and 5 bases, in that order; junction bases with no gene match: 13.

The chain uses TRBV7-6 and TRBJ1-5; the match to TRBD1 covers 8 bases. Germline V gives CDR1 SGHVS, CDR2 FNYEAQ. V shed 1 base, J shed 6 bases, and the junction held 8 bases outside the gene matches. The CDR3 runs 16 residues. As DNA, the CDR3 is TGTGCCAGCAGCTTAGAAGGTGGGACAGGTCTTCAGCCCCAGCATTTT. It codes for CASSLEGGTGLQPQHF.

This clone was detected once. The gene calls are TRBV3-1 (or the pseudogene TRBV3-2) and TRBJ1-1; 7 bases agree with TRBD1. The CDR3 contains 14 residues. Losses at the gene ends were 4 bases for V and 8 bases for J; bases not matched to a gene: 10. CDR1 and CDR2 from the germline V gene are LGHDT and YNNKEL (reference sequence). Written as DNA, the CDR3 is TGTGCCAGCAGCCCCCGACAGGGCTATGGGGAAGCTTTCTTT. The encoded protein is CASSPRQGYGEAFF.

The chain carries TRBV5-1 and TRBJ1-1, with D maybe TRBD1 (5 bases). The CDR3 is 15 amino acids. Trimming pared 2 bases from V and 6 bases from J, leaving 17 bases between. The germline V gene has CDR1 SGHRS and CDR2 YFSETQ. This CDR3 is CASSLEQENGAEAFF. The DNA of the CDR3 is TGCGCCAGCAGCTTAGAACAGGAGAATGGCGCTGAAGCTTTCTTT.

V gene TRBV5-1 combines with J gene TRBJ2-7; TRBD1 matches at 10 bases. CDR1 is SGHRS and CDR2 is YFSETQ in the germline V gene. The CDR3 has 15 amino acids. With 2 bases clipped from V and 7 bases from J, the junction kept 9 bases outside the gene matches. The CDR3: CASSFPGTGEREQYF. The CDR3 DNA reads TGCGCCAGCAGCTTCCCCGGGACAGGGGAGCGGGAGCAGTACTTC.

This chain links TRBV11-3 with TRBJ2-7; tentative D call: TRBD1 (6 bases). Germline CDR1 is SGHNT and CDR2 is YENEEA. The CDR3 sequence is 13 residues long. V shed 0 bases and J shed 6 bases, with 9 bases lying between them. The CDR3 loop reads CASSLDARGEQYF. CDR3 bases: TGTGCCAGCAGCTTAGATGCCAGGGGCGAGCAGTACTTC.

This sequence joins TRBV6-5 and TRBJ2-1, with D maybe TRBD1 (6 bases). V was clipped by 5 bases and J by 8 bases, with 16 bases between them. The CDR3 is made up of 14 amino acids. Germline lookup yields CDR1 MNHEY and CDR2 SVGAGI. This CDR3 reads CASSLRTASYEQFF. The CDR3 coding sequence is TGTGCCAGCAGTCTACGGACAGCAAGCTATGAGCAGTTCTTC.

This clone occurred once. The chain uses TRBV24-1 and TRBJ1-5; 11 positions match TRBD1. CDR1 is KGHDR, CDR2 SFDVKD, per germline. V gave up 3 bases and J gave up 7 bases; unmatched junction bases: 7. The CDR3 spans 16 residues. The DNA for the CDR3 is TGTGCCACCAGTGATGCCCGGACAGGGGGCATACAGCCCCAGCATTTT. As protein: CATSDARTGGIQPQHF.

The chain uses TRBV15 and TRBJ1-2; the D gene is possibly TRBD1 (5 bases). V shed 0 bases and J shed 8 bases, with 16 bases lying between them. Looked up from germline, CDR1 is LNHNV and CDR2 is YYDKDF (reference sequence). CDR3 length: 15 amino acids. This chain's CDR3 is CATSRDQEGAFGYTF. CDR3 bases: TGTGCCACCAGCAGAGATCAAGAAGGGGCGTTCGGCTACACCTTC.

The chain joins TRBV28 to TRBJ2-7; 12 nucleotides line up with TRBD1. This CDR3 spans 16 amino acids. Trimming at V came to 7 bases and at J to 1 base, leaving 8 bases not matched to a gene. The germline V gene has CDR1 MDHEN and CDR2 SYDVKM. The CDR3: CASTGTGGFDSYEQYF. In nucleotides, the CDR3 is TGTGCCAGCACCGGGACAGGGGGCTTCGATTCCTACGAGCAGTACTTC.

This chain links TRBV25-1 with TRBJ2-7; a possible D gene is TRBD2 (7 bases). The CDR3 spans 14 residues. The V gene's germline CDR1 is MGHDK and CDR2 SYGVNS. Trimming took off 1 base at V and 7 bases at J, with 14 bases between the two ends. CDR3 DNA sequence: TGTGCCAGCAGTGAATCTTGGGGGGGGCGGGAGCAGTACTTC. Translation: CASSESWGGREQYF.

This rearrangement joins TRBV14 to TRBJ1-1; D might be TRBD1 (5 bases). The germline V gene has CDR1 SGHDN and CDR2 FVKESK. V was shortened by 1 base and J by 10 bases, with 10 bases between the two germline ends. The CDR3 length is 12 residues. The CDR3 nucleotides are TGTGCCAGCAGCCAAGGGAGGGGTGTAGCTTTCTTT. It specifies CASSQGRGVAFF.

The J gene is TRBJ1-5, the V gene TRBV6-4, with 8 bases fitting TRBD1. Trimming cost V 6 bases and J 2 bases; bases outside gene matches: 12. The CDR3 runs 17 residues. CDR1 is MRHNA and CDR2 is SNTAGT in the germline V gene. The chain's CDR3 is CASRPYRGCRGNQPQHF. In DNA, the CDR3 is TGTGCCAGCAGGCCTTACAGGGGGTGTAGGGGCAATCAGCCCCAGCATTTT.

The V gene is TRBV5-1, the J gene TRBJ1-1; the match to TRBD1 covers 8 bases. Germline CDR1 SGHRS, CDR2 YFSETQ. The V segment lost 4 bases and the J segment 4 bases; nucleotides outside the gene matches: 9. The CDR3 is 15 residues long. This chain's CDR3 is CASSPQGEEGTEAFF. The CDR3 nucleotides read TGCGCCAGCAGCCCACAGGGGGAAGAGGGCACTGAAGCTTTCTTT.

This sequence joins TRBV30 and TRBJ2-5, with 8 nucleotides matching TRBD2. This CDR3 is built from 16 residues. V shed 2 bases, J shed 1 base, and the junction held 9 bases outside the gene matches. Per germline, CDR1 GTSNPN and CDR2 SVGIG (reference sequence). The CDR3 spells CAWSPPFGGAQETQYF. DNA of the CDR3: TGTGCCTGGAGTCCCCCTTTCGGGGGGGCCCAAGAGACCCAGTACTTC.

V is TRBV7-8 and J is TRBJ2-7; no firm D call. The CDR3 totals 13 residues. Trimming left V 5 bases short and J 1 base short, with 9 bases between. Per the germline V gene, CDR1 is SGHVS and CDR2 is FQNEAQ. The CDR3 DNA sequence: TGTGCCAGCAGCCCCAGATGGTCCTACGAGCAGTACTTC. This codes for CASSPRWSYEQYF.

This chain connects TRBV10-3 to TRBJ2-1, with D maybe TRBD2 (6 bases). There are 14 residues in the CDR3. Germline-derived CDR1 and CDR2 are ENHRY and SYGVKD. The germline V and J ends were trimmed by 10 bases and 0 bases, with 13 bases remaining between them. The CDR3 DNA is TGTGCCACCGGGAGCGGTAACTCCTACAATGAGCAGTTCTTC. Encoded protein: CATGSGNSYNEQFF.

This chain links TRBV11-1 with TRBJ2-7, with TRBD2 matching 8 bases. J was trimmed by 1 base and V by 5 bases; bases with no gene match: 7. CDR1 is SGHAT, CDR2 FQDESV, per germline (reference sequence). The CDR3 sequence is 15 residues long. For the CDR3, the DNA is TGTGCCAGCAGCGGCAGGGGACTAGTTTCCTACGAGCAGTACTTC. Its translation: CASSGRGLVSYEQYF.

The chain carries TRBV15 and TRBJ1-6; D is uncertain. With 0 bases removed from V and 4 bases from J, the gap between germline ends came to 7 bases. The CDR3 consists of 15 residues. Germline lookup yields CDR1 LNHNV and CDR2 YYDKDF (reference sequence). In DNA, the CDR3 is TGTGCCACCAGCAGAGATTCAACTTATAATTCACCCCTCCACTTT. Protein sequence: CATSRDSTYNSPLHF.

The genes are TRBV28 and TRBJ2-2; weak D call: TRBD1 (6 bases). With 7 bases removed from V and 4 bases from J, the gap between germline ends came to 10 bases. The germline gives CDR1 MDHEN, CDR2 SYDVKM. This CDR3 spans 13 amino acids. The CDR3 protein is CASKQGSTGELFF. CDR3 nucleotides: TGTGCCAGCAAACAGGGTAGCACCGGGGAGCTGTTTTTT.

The chain joins TRBV10-3 to TRBJ2-7; 7 nucleotides agree with TRBD1. V trimming: 2 bases; J trimming: 5 bases; junction bases outside the gene matches: 0. The CDR3 is 12 residues long. The germline V gene encodes CDR1 ENHRY and CDR2 SYGVKD. This CDR3 is CAISEGQDEQYF. CDR3 coding DNA: TGTGCCATCAGTGAGGGACAGGACGAGCAGTACTTC.

The gene calls are TRBV19 and TRBJ1-5; a weak D match, TRBD1 (5 bases). V was clipped by 7 bases and J by 3 bases, with 13 bases between them. The V gene's germline CDR1 is LNHDA and CDR2 SQIVND (reference sequence). This CDR3 comprises 14 residues. The CDR3 region has the DNA TGTGCCAGTACCGGCGACAGCTTCAATCAGCCCCAGCATTTT. It is translated as CASTGDSFNQPQHF.

The chain couples TRBV30 to TRBJ2-1; TRBD2 aligns across 8 bases. The CDR3 loop spans 14 amino acids. The germline V gene has CDR1 GTSNPN and CDR2 SVGIG (reference sequence). J lost 4 bases, V lost 4 bases, and 6 bases had no gene match. DNA of the CDR3: TGTGCCTGGAACTCGGGGGGGCCTTACAATGAGCAGTTCTTC. Amino acids: CAWNSGGPYNEQFF.

CDR3 loop: CASSIVGHLNYGYTF. The CDR3 DNA sequence: TGTGCCAGTAGTATAGTGGGACATCTTAACTATGGCTACACCTTC. The J gene is TRBJ1-2, the V gene TRBV19; maybe TRBD1 (6 bases). CDR3 length: 15 amino acids. The V and J ends lost 1 base and 1 base respectively, with 10 bases between them. Germline V lookup: CDR1 LNHDA, CDR2 SQIVND (reference sequence).

This rearrangement joins TRBV1 to TRBJ2-2; TRBD1, as called in the table, went unchecked against the DNA. TRBV1 is recorded as a pseudogene. CDR3 length: 16 amino acids. In nucleotides, the CDR3 is TGCACCAGCAGCCAACCGCAGGGGCAATCCGGCGGGGAGCTGTTTTTT. Protein: CTSSQPQGQSGGELFF.

The chain uses TRBV7-9 and TRBJ1-1; the match to TRBD1 covers 12 bases. The trim removed 5 bases at V and 0 bases at J, leaving 10 bases unmatched. Germline CDR1 is SEHNR and CDR2 is FQNEAQ (reference sequence). The CDR3 is made up of 18 amino acids. In DNA form, the CDR3 reads TGTGCCAGCAGCAAAAGGGGGACAGGGGGCATTTTGAACACTGAAGCTTTCTTT. Its protein product is CASSKRGTGGILNTEAFF.